This T cell receptor beta chain was retrieved from a study of breast tumors, draining lymph nodes, adjacent tissues. Via MiXCR, TCRdb re-called the multiplex PCR reads, giving one row per CDR3 protein. The sample consists of roughly 120,000 distinct CDR3 sequences, just under 20% of them appearing once. V trimming: 5 bases; J trimming: 5 bases; junction bases outside the gene matches: 10. Germline CDR1 and CDR2: SEHNR and FQNEAQ (reference sequence). The length of the CDR3 is 15 residues. This clonotype showed up many times. Antigen: not known. Study conclusions and caveats: Tumor TCR diversity was below lymph nodes but above nontumor tissue.

Breast cancer patients provided tissue from their axillary draining lymph nodes. V is TRBV7-9 and J is TRBJ2-3, with TRBD1 identical over 7 bases. This receptor was identified in a female donor with breast cancer. Some clones in this sample may be carry-over from other donors' samples. The sequenced sample consisted of axillary lymph node tissue. This CDR3 reads CASSPGTDSGDTQYF. The CDR3 nucleotides are TGTGCCAGCAGCCCCGGGACAGACTCTGGAGATACGCAGTATTTT.